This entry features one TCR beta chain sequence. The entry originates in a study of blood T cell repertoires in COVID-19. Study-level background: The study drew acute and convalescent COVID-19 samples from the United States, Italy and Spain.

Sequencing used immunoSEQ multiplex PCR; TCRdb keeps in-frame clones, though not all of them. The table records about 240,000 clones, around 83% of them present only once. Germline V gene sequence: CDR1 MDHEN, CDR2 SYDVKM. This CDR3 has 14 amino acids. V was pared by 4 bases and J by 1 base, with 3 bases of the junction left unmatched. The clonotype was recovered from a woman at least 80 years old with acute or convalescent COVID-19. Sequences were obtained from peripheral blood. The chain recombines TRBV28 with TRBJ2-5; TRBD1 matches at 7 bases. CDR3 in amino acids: CASSSQGFQETQYF. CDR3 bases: TGTGCCAGCAGTTCACAGGGGTTCCAAGAGACCCAGTACTTC.